The present entry profiles one T cell receptor beta chain with its context. Distinct nucleotide sequences in the sample also encode this CDR3. The sample originates from a study of blood T cell repertoires in COVID-19. This CDR3 has 14 amino acids. The germline CDR1 and CDR2 sequences are KGHSH and LQKENI. The V end lost 3 bases, the J end lost 0 bases, and 6 bases lay between the germline ends. Here immunoSEQ multiplex PCR was the method, and the copy in TCRdb shows in-frame clones only, minus some. This sample yields 110,000 or so clones, of which roughly 80% are seen a single time; roughly 15% belongs to the top ten.

The chain combines TRBV18 with TRBJ1-3; D is uncertain. This TCR was recovered from a woman over 75 with acute or convalescent COVID-19. Sequenced sample: peripheral blood. The chain's CDR3 is CASSPGSSGNTIYF. In nucleotides, the CDR3 is TGTGCCAGCTCACCCGGTTCCTCTGGAAACACCATATATTTT.